One and the same sample provided the 11 T cell receptor beta chains below, sequenced in a study of T-cell memory formation after mild COVID-19. TCRdb re-called the 5' RACE reads through MiXCR, storing one row per CDR3 protein. Here the sample spans 200,000 to 250,000 distinct CDR3 sequences, about a sixth being singletons. The sample was PBMCs or a T cell subset sorted from them (not recorded which). The receptors were sampled from a man between 18 and 29 years old who had mild COVID-19 (a few samples of this study predate the infection). Cell type and time point are not known.

The CDR3 loop reads CASSLRRTGYTF. The CDR3 region has the DNA TGCGCCAGCAGCTTGAGGAGAACTGGCTACACCTTC. The V gene is TRBV5-1, the J gene TRBJ1-2; D ambiguous. Germline loops: CDR1 SGHRS, CDR2 YFSETQ. V lost 1 base to trimming and J lost 7 bases, with 8 bases between them. CDR3 length: 12 residues.

This clonotype turned up a few times. The chain joins TRBV3-1 to TRBJ2-5; D might be TRBD2 (5 bases). Trimming left V 4 bases short and J 7 bases short, with 19 bases between. The CDR3 is 15 amino acids. The V gene's germline CDR1 is LGHDT and CDR2 YNNKEL (reference sequence). This chain's CDR3 is CASSRPTPRARTQYF. CDR3 DNA sequence: TGTGCCAGCAGCCGACCGACCCCGAGGGCTAGGACCCAGTACTTC.

This clonotype was recorded a few times. The V gene is TRBV4-2, the J gene TRBJ1-6; possibly TRBD1 for D (5 bases). Trimming pared 1 base from V and 10 bases from J, leaving 29 bases between. The V gene's germline CDR1 is LGHNA and CDR2 YNFKEQ. This CDR3 is built from 20 residues. The CDR3 nucleotides are TGTGCCAGCAGCCAAGTATGGGCGCGAAACAGGTGGGGATTCGAATCACCCCTCCACTTT. Its protein is CASSQVWARNRWGFESPLHF.

The rearrangement joins TRBV7-9 to TRBJ1-1; the D is unclear. This CDR3 has 17 residues. Germline loops: CDR1 SEHNR, CDR2 FQNEAQ (reference sequence). V shed 2 bases and J shed 1 base, with 17 bases lying between them. The CDR3 DNA follows: TGTGCCAGCAGCTTAATTGCGGCGACAAGGCCGAACACTGAAGCTTTCTTT. Its protein product is CASSLIAATRPNTEAFF.

The chain employs TRBV12-3 or TRBV12-4 and TRBJ2-3, with D tentatively TRBD1 (5 bases). The CDR3 consists of 13 residues. V was trimmed by 6 bases and J by 3 bases, leaving 10 bases between them. The CDR3 spells CASRYAGTDTQYF. The DNA of the CDR3 is TGTGCCAGCAGGTACGCAGGGACAGATACGCAGTATTTT.

This clonotype was recorded a few times. V and J are TRBV20-1 and TRBJ2-5; D is unresolved. The CDR3 loop spans 12 amino acids. V was clipped by 2 bases and J by 2 bases, with 6 bases between them. Germline CDR1 DFQATT, CDR2 SNEGSKA (reference sequence). The CDR3 here is CSARLWQETQYF. The CDR3 DNA reads as TGCAGTGCTAGACTCTGGCAAGAGACCCAGTACTTC.

This clonotype was picked up a small number of times. V usage is TRBV7-2 and J usage is TRBJ1-6; unclear D gene. V was trimmed by 3 bases and J by 8 bases, leaving 5 bases between them. The CDR3 consists of 12 residues. Germline V gene lookup returns CDR1 SGHTA and CDR2 FQGNSA. The CDR3 reads CASSFEYSPLHF. The CDR3 nucleotides read TGTGCCAGCAGCTTCGAGTATTCACCCCTCCACTTT.

The chain has TRBV5-1 and TRBJ2-1, with TRBD2 matching over 11 bases. With V trimmed by 4 bases and J by 5 bases, 14 bases remained unmatched. Germline lookup yields CDR1 SGHRS and CDR2 YFSETQ. The CDR3 runs 18 residues. CDR3 DNA sequence: TGCGCCAGCAGCCTGCAAACCCTAGCGGGGGGCGGCCACAATGAGCAGTTCTTC. This encodes CASSLQTLAGGGHNEQFF.

V usage is TRBV5-1 and J usage is TRBJ1-3, with D uncertain. The germline V gene encodes CDR1 SGHRS and CDR2 YFSETQ. The V end was cut by 6 bases, the J end by 0 bases, with 10 bases between. The CDR3 is made up of 14 amino acids. In nucleotides, the CDR3 is TGCGCCAGCATGCAGGACGGCTCTGGAAACACCATATATTTT. Amino acids: CASMQDGSGNTIYF.

This clonotype has more than one count but fewer than ten. The chain carries TRBV20-1 and TRBJ2-3; 7 bases fit TRBD2. The CDR3 is made up of 14 amino acids. J lost 1 base, V lost 3 bases, and 4 bases had no gene match. The germline V gene has CDR1 DFQATT and CDR2 SNEGSKA (reference sequence). CDR3 residues: CSASHTSGTDTQYF. For the CDR3, the DNA is TGCAGTGCTAGCCACACTAGCGGCACAGATACGCAGTATTTT.

The gene calls are TRBV29-1 and TRBJ2-4, with TRBD1 as a possible D gene (6 bases). The germline CDR1 and CDR2 sequences are SQVTM and ANQGSEA. This CDR3 spans 12 amino acids. V dropped 5 bases and J dropped 8 bases, with 13 bases sitting between them. The CDR3 loop is CSVSGDEDIQYF. The CDR3 DNA sequence: TGCAGCGTTTCAGGGGATGAGGACATTCAGTACTTC. The full variable domain, in which reference TRBV29-1 and TRBJ2-4 provide the parts outside the CDR3, is SAVISQKPSRDICQRGTSLTIQCQVDSQVTMMFWYRQQPGQSLTLIATANQGSEATYESGFVIDKFPISRPNLTFSTLTVSNMSPEDSSIYLCSVSGDEDIQYFGAGTRLSVL.